This entry is about one T cell receptor (beta chain). Primers targeting TRAV and TRBV primed first-strand cDNA, covering alpha and beta chains. A roughly 20-cycle PCR with a constant-region primer and V-primer adapter amplified TCRs. From the reads, TCRdb called clonotypes with MiXCR, one entry per CDR3 protein. The table includes approximately 84,000 distinct CDR3 sequences, 15% to 20% detected once. The sample originates from a study of low-dose radiotherapy and immunotherapy resistance in tumors. The time point denotes: after trial treatment. Treatment here: LDRT plus nivolumab, ipilimumab, low-dose cyclophosphamide and aspirin (RACIN trial). V was trimmed by 4 bases and J by 4 bases, leaving 9 bases between them. This CDR3 region has 13 residues. From germline, CDR1 is KGHSH and CDR2 LQKENI.

Sequences were derived from PBMCs, sampled after low-dose radiotherapy plus immunotherapy. The chain combines TRBV18 with TRBJ2-3; D is unclear. This clonotype originated in a male donor with prostate cancer. Written as DNA, the CDR3 is TGTGCCAGCTCACAACACCAGGCAGATACGCAGTATTTT. Translating it yields CASSQHQADTQYF.